This entry features one T cell receptor beta chain sequence. Measured with immunoSEQ multiplex PCR; TCRdb has only the in-frame clones, and not every one. This sample carries over 70,000 clones, around 90% of them seen once, and the ten largest clones take around 5.5%. There are 16 residues in the CDR3. V lost 0 bases, J lost 1 base, and 10 bases lay in between. Germline CDR1 LGHNA, CDR2 YSLEER. These data come from a study of T cell responses to AZD1222 COVID-19 vaccine. Study summary: Pooling was applied to second doses at about 4 or about 12 weeks.

The receptor was derived from an adult in good health. The sequencing used peripheral blood, collected on day 0 of AZD1222 vaccination. This chain links TRBV4-3 with TRBJ1-5; TRBD1 is a possible D gene (5 bases). CDR3 loop: CASSQDIGGSNQPQHF. The CDR3 nucleotides are TGCGCCAGCAGCCAAGATATCGGGGGGAGCAATCAGCCCCAGCATTTT.